These 24 T cell receptor beta chains originate from one sample sequenced in a study of CD8 T cells in ankylosing spondylitis. One entry per CDR3 protein, called by TCRdb with MiXCR from the 5' RACE reads. The table has approximately 240,000 distinct CDR3 sequences, 10% seen once. The sequenced sample was blood, either unsorted or a sorted T cell fraction (not recorded which). The receptors originated from a male donor with ankylosing spondylitis or in good health (not recorded which).

This clonotype was counted at least ten times. J is TRBJ2-2 and V is TRBV24-1; 12 bases line up with TRBD1. Trimming at V came to 4 bases and at J to 7 bases, leaving 12 bases not matched to a gene. The CDR3 extends over 18 amino acids. In germline, CDR1 is KGHDR, CDR2 SFDVKD. The CDR3 region has the DNA TGTGCCACCAGTGAGAGTGCGGGACAGGGGGCCGGTATCGGGGAGCTGTTTTTT. This gives the protein CATSESAGQGAGIGELFF.

The chain joins TRBV7-2 to TRBJ2-1; 8 bases match TRBD2. The ends lost 7 bases at V and 4 bases at J; junction bases unmatched: 12. CDR3 length: 16 residues. Germline V gene sequence: CDR1 SGHTA, CDR2 FQGNSA. In DNA, the CDR3 is TGTGCCAGCATTTCCCGATTGCGGGAGGCTTACAATGAGCAGTTCTTC. Translated, it gives CASISRLREAYNEQFF.

This clonotype was seen repeatedly, ten times or more. DNA of the CDR3: TGTGCCAGCAGTTACACTAGCGGTACCTACGAGCAGTACTTC. It codes for CASSYTSGTYEQYF. The V gene is TRBV6-5, the J gene TRBJ2-7, with 8 bases that match TRBD2. There are 14 residues in the CDR3. CDR1 MNHEY and CDR2 SVGAGI come from the germline V gene. V was clipped by 2 bases and J by 2 bases; unmatched bases: 2.

Many counts were recorded for this clonotype. This chain uses TRBV25-1 with TRBJ1-2; the D is unclear. V was shortened by 4 bases and J by 7 bases, with 4 bases between the two germline ends. The germline V gene has CDR1 MGHDK and CDR2 SYGVNS. This CDR3 has 10 residues. CDR3 sequence (DNA): TGTGCCAGCAGTGGACGTGGCTACACCTTC. It translates to CASSGRGYTF.

This clonotype was observed a few times. The CDR3 reads CASSESSGSRYEQFF. CDR3 nucleotide sequence: TGCGCCAGCAGTGAGTCAAGCGGGAGTCGCTATGAGCAGTTCTTC. V is TRBV10-2 and J is TRBJ2-1; 8 bases agree with TRBD2. With 0 bases clipped from V and 8 bases from J, the junction kept 6 bases outside the gene matches. Looked up from germline, CDR1 is WSHSY and CDR2 is SAAADI. This CDR3 is built from 15 residues.

This clonotype was found many times. This chain uses TRBV12-3 or TRBV12-4 with TRBJ2-1; no reliable D call. This CDR3 region has 14 residues. With 3 bases removed from V and 6 bases from J, the gap between germline ends came to 12 bases. CDR3 in amino acids: CASSFRGEFNEQFF. In DNA, the CDR3 is TGTGCCAGCAGTTTTCGTGGAGAGTTCAATGAGCAGTTCTTC.

The chain links TRBV7-9 to TRBJ2-5; possible D gene TRBD1, 5 bases. Trimming shortened V by 3 bases and J by 1 base, and 9 bases separated the two germline ends. Germline CDR1 and CDR2: SEHNR and FQNEAQ (reference sequence). The CDR3 sequence is 14 residues long. The CDR3 region has the DNA TGTGCCAGCAGCTTTCCGCAGGGCCAAGAGACCCAGTACTTC. Encoded protein: CASSFPQGQETQYF.

This clonotype appeared many times. V usage is TRBV30 and J usage is TRBJ1-2, with D hard to call. The CDR3 is 10 amino acids. CDR1 and CDR2 (germline): GTSNPN, SVGIG (reference sequence). V was pared by 5 bases and J by 10 bases, with 11 bases between. The DNA of the CDR3 is TGTGCCTGGGGGCATGGGGACTACACCTTC. This codes for CAWGHGDYTF.

This clonotype was counted ten times or more. In DNA, the CDR3 is TGTGCCAGCAGCATACAGGTCACTGAAGCTTTCTTT. Protein: CASSIQVTEAFF. The chain recombines TRBV12-3 or TRBV12-4 with TRBJ1-1; maybe TRBD1 (5 bases). This CDR3 is built from 12 residues. Trimming pared 6 bases from V and 4 bases from J, leaving 9 bases between.

A remark on this clonotype: A much larger clonotype is one base distant, so this may be a read error. This chain joins TRBV7-2 and TRBJ2-1, with TRBD2 matching over 10 bases. Germline-derived CDR1 and CDR2 are SGHTA and FQGNSA. The CDR3 is made up of 16 amino acids. The chain's CDR3 is CASSVTSGGARNAQFF. CDR3 nucleotide sequence: TGTGCCAGCAGCGTTACAAGCGGGGGGGCTCGAAATGCGCAGTTCTTC.

This clonotype was seen a handful of times. The chain couples TRBV3-1 to TRBJ1-1; 10 nucleotides align to TRBD1. CDR3 size: 14 residues. V lost 3 bases and J lost 5; bases outside the gene matches: 3. CDR1 LGHDT and CDR2 YNNKEL come from the germline V gene (reference sequence). The CDR3 nucleotides read TGTGCCAGCAGCCAGGGGACAGGGGCTACTGAAGCTTTCTTT. It translates to CASSQGTGATEAFF.

This clonotype was counted many times. The chain uses TRBV15 and TRBJ2-1; 8 positions agree with TRBD2. The germline V gene has CDR1 LNHNV and CDR2 YYDKDF (reference sequence). This CDR3 contains 16 residues. The trim removed 1 base at V and 7 bases at J, leaving 9 bases unmatched. CDR3 nucleotide sequence: TGTGCCACCAGCAGAGGCCCAGCGGGAGTAAGTAATGAGCAGTTCTTC. Translating it yields CATSRGPAGVSNEQFF.

This clonotype was observed many times. The chain combines TRBV5-1 with TRBJ2-3, with 12 bases matching TRBD2. There are 18 residues in the CDR3. Unmatched junction bases numbered 16, after V lost 5 bases and J lost 6 bases. Germline CDR1 and CDR2: SGHRS and YFSETQ. The CDR3 region is CASRRVEGGLAGSDTQYF. In DNA form, the CDR3 reads TGCGCCAGCAGGAGGGTCGAGGGAGGACTAGCGGGATCCGATACGCAGTATTTT.

In this sample, this clonotype turned up a few times. The rearrangement joins TRBV10-3 to TRBJ2-3, with 7 bases matching TRBD1. J gave up 6 bases and V 3 bases, and 3 bases lay outside the gene matches. The CDR3 consists of 13 residues. Germline V gives CDR1 ENHRY, CDR2 SYGVKD. The CDR3 DNA follows: TGTGCCATCAGTGATTTACAGGGGGATACGCAGTATTTT. Its protein is CAISDLQGDTQYF.

The chain combines TRBV3-1 with TRBJ2-1; maybe TRBD2 (5 bases). Per the germline V gene, CDR1 is LGHDT and CDR2 is YNNKEL (reference sequence). This CDR3 comprises 15 residues. Deletions cut 0 bases from V and 8 bases from J, with 14 bases between. CDR3: CASSQENREGDEQFF. CDR3 nucleotides: TGTGCCAGCAGCCAAGAAAATCGGGAAGGCGATGAGCAGTTCTTC.

There are many counts of this clonotype. The chain joins TRBV10-3 to TRBJ2-7; TRBD2 agrees at 14 bases. In germline, CDR1 is ENHRY, CDR2 SYGVKD. This CDR3 spans 13 amino acids. V was pared by 10 bases and J by 4 bases, with 3 bases of the junction left unmatched. The CDR3, as DNA: TGTGCCACCAGACTAGCGGGAGGGTACGAGCAGTACTTC. It codes for CATRLAGGYEQYF.

V and J are TRBV5-5 and TRBJ2-1, with D possibly being TRBD1 (6 bases). The CDR3 is 15 residues long. Germline loops: CDR1 SGHKS, CDR2 YYEKEE (reference sequence). Trimming left V 0 bases short and J 7 bases short, with 14 bases between. CDR3 amino acids: CASSLVAGAGNEQFF. The CDR3 nucleotides read TGTGCCAGCAGCTTGGTTGCAGGGGCCGGGAATGAGCAGTTCTTC.

This clonotype was detected ten times or more. The J gene is TRBJ1-4, the V gene TRBV5-1; 8 nucleotides agree with TRBD1. Germline CDR1 is SGHRS and CDR2 is YFSETQ. With V trimmed by 1 base and J by 7 bases, 6 bases remained unmatched. The CDR3 is 15 residues long. CDR3 amino acids: CASSLFPGGVEKLFF. CDR3 DNA: TGCGCCAGCAGCTTGTTCCCAGGGGGCGTTGAAAAACTGTTTTTT.

As to this clonotype: This may come from a read error, since a much larger clone is one base off. V is TRBV5-1 and J is TRBJ2-3; D may be TRBD2 (7 bases). Germline CDR1 is SGHRS and CDR2 is YFSETQ. This CDR3 contains 19 residues. CDR3 residues: CASGLTPTGGFPSTDTQYF. CDR3 sequence (DNA): TGCGCCAGCGGCTTGACGCCGACGGGGGGCTTCCCTAGCACAGATACGCAGTATTTT.

The sample holds many counts of this clonotype. The gene calls are TRBV10-3 and TRBJ2-7, with 7 bases identical to TRBD1. CDR3 size: 16 residues. CDR1 and CDR2 (germline): ENHRY, SYGVKD. Germline trimming cut 4 bases from V and 3 bases from J; bases unmatched to any gene: 12. The chain's CDR3 is CAISARTGDRNYEQYF. As DNA, the CDR3 is TGTGCCATCAGTGCCCGTACAGGGGATAGAAACTACGAGCAGTACTTC.

This clonotype was seen at least ten times. The chain links TRBV7-9 to TRBJ1-2; tentatively, D is TRBD1 (6 bases). This CDR3 contains 13 residues. The germline V gene encodes CDR1 SEHNR and CDR2 FQNEAQ (reference sequence). V dropped 1 base and J dropped 6 bases, with 9 bases sitting between them. CDR3 coding DNA: TGTGCCAGCAGCTTAGAGAACAGGGATGGCTACACCTTC. Its protein product is CASSLENRDGYTF.

This clonotype was counted ten times or more. CDR3 nucleotide sequence: TGCAGTGCTAGTGGAGGGTCCCACGTTGGAAACACCATATATTTT. Translated, it gives CSASGGSHVGNTIYF. The genes are TRBV20-1 and TRBJ1-3, with D hard to call. CDR1 and CDR2 from the germline V gene are DFQATT and SNEGSKA (reference sequence). The CDR3 sequence is 15 residues long. Trimming took 3 bases from V and 3 from J, leaving 15 bases between them.

This clonotype has more than one count but fewer than ten. This chain joins TRBV30 and TRBJ1-4; D gene unclear. Germline V gene sequence: CDR1 GTSNPN, CDR2 SVGIG (reference sequence). Trimming took off 0 bases at V and 5 bases at J, with 16 bases between the two ends. CDR3 size: 16 residues. CDR3 amino acids: CAWSVDTGGKNEKLFF. The DNA for the CDR3 is TGTGCCTGGAGTGTAGATACGGGCGGGAAGAATGAAAAACTGTTTTTT.

This clonotype was seen many times. The rearrangement links TRBV6-5 to TRBJ1-1; D is unclear. The V gene's germline CDR1 is MNHEY and CDR2 SVGAGI. V lost 0 bases, J lost 4 bases, and 12 bases lay in between. The CDR3 length is 15 residues. The CDR3 bases are TGTGCCAGCAGTTACTCGAGCAGCCGAGGCACTGAAGCTTTCTTT. Protein sequence: CASSYSSSRGTEAFF.